The sequence of this T cell receptor (beta chain) was determined in a study of T-cell reconstitution after alpha-beta-depleted transplantation in children. Trimming removed 4 bases from V and 0 bases from J; junction bases left unmatched: 19. The V gene's germline CDR1 is DFQATT and CDR2 SNEGSKA (reference sequence). The CDR3 runs 20 residues. The table lists this clonotype with a few counts. Unique molecular identifiers were used in preparing the TCRbeta library. TCRdb re-called the PCR reads with MiXCR, one entry per CDR3 protein. The sample consists of more than 450,000 distinct CDR3 sequences, 15% to 20% of them appearing once.

Source: PBMCs from the stem cell graft donor, taken from the stem cell graft. The clonotype comes from a human donor who donated a stem cell graft to a child with acute lymphoblastic leukemia. The rearrangement joins TRBV20-1 to TRBJ1-1, with 11 bases fitting TRBD1. As DNA, the CDR3 is TGCAGTGCTAACAGAAGAAGATTAAAACGGACAGGGGGCGTGAACACTGAAGCTTTCTTT. Its translation: CSANRRRLKRTGGVNTEAFF.